One sample yielded the 22 T cell receptor beta chains listed below, sequenced in a study of monozygotic twins with inflammatory bowel disease. TCRdb re-called the 5' RACE reads and gives one entry per CDR3 protein, without DNA. This repertoire includes about 330,000 distinct CDR3 sequences. Sequences were obtained from blood. The receptors shown here come from a human donor with ulcerative colitis or Crohn's disease, or a healthy co-twin of an affected twin (not recorded which).

The chain joins TRBV24-1 to TRBJ2-1; checking the TCRdb D call of TRBD2 is not possible without DNA. The CDR3 consists of 16 residues. Germline lookup yields CDR1 KGHDR and CDR2 SFDVKD. CDR3 amino acids: CATSDWTGGGYNEQFF.

The V and J genes are TRBV4-3 and TRBJ2-3. Germline values: CDR1 LGHNA, CDR2 YSLEER. This CDR3 has 13 residues. This CDR3 is CASSQDWTDTQYF.

This chain joins TRBV6-5 and TRBJ2-3; the TRBD1 assignment by TCRdb is unverifiable without DNA. The CDR3 runs to 15 residues. Germline values: CDR1 MNHEY, CDR2 SVGAGI. CDR3: CASSYYQGVTDTQYF.

This chain joins TRBV2 and TRBJ2-7. This CDR3 has 14 residues. The germline V gene encodes CDR1 SNHLY and CDR2 FYNNEI. CDR3 amino acids: CASSEGRGTHEQYF.

The chain uses TRBV10-3 and TRBJ2-3. The germline V gene has CDR1 ENHRY and CDR2 SYGVKD. CDR3 length: 15 residues. CDR3 protein: CAISESSSSTDTQYF.

The J gene is TRBJ1-3, the V gene TRBV20-1. CDR1 and CDR2 (germline): DFQATT, SNEGSKA (reference sequence). This CDR3 spans 17 amino acids. The CDR3 loop reads CSARWGGGGIPGNTIYF.

V and J are TRBV7-8 and TRBJ1-5; TCRdb proposes TRBD1, but this gene call is untestable without DNA. The CDR3 is 16 amino acids. Germline V gene sequence: CDR1 SGHVS, CDR2 FQNEAQ. CDR3: CASSFYWGPINQPQHF.

This rearrangement joins TRBV18 to TRBJ2-3; TCRdb picks TRBD1, but there is no DNA to check that call. The CDR3 contains 14 residues. In germline, CDR1 is KGHSH, CDR2 LQKENI. CDR3 sequence: CASSPDRSTDTQYF. Looking up the rest from reference TRBV18 and TRBJ2-3 gives the full variable domain: NAGVMQNPRHLVRRRGQEARLRCSPMKGHSHVYWYRQLPEEGLKFMVYLQKENIIDESGMPKERFSAEFPKEGPSILRIQQVVRGDSAAYFCASSPDRSTDTQYFGPGTRLTVL.

The chain recombines TRBV14 with TRBJ2-7; TCRdb returns TRBD1, unconfirmable since there is no DNA. This CDR3 spans 17 amino acids. From germline, CDR1 is SGHDN and CDR2 FVKESK. CDR3 region: CASSQATRNSVQYEQYF.

The chain carries TRBV5-5 and TRBJ2-2; TCRdb selects TRBD1, and the lack of DNA leaves this call unchecked. The germline gives CDR1 SGHKS, CDR2 YYEKEE (reference sequence). The CDR3 runs to 15 residues. The CDR3 loop is CASSKYTGDTGELFF.

The J gene is TRBJ2-1, the V gene TRBV4-2. Germline CDR1 reads LGHNA; CDR2 reads YNFKEQ. The length of the CDR3 is 12 residues. The CDR3 is CASSQDSNEQFF.

This chain joins TRBV20-1 and TRBJ2-3; with no DNA, the TCRdb D assignment of TRBD1 cannot be verified. Germline CDR1 is DFQATT and CDR2 is SNEGSKA (reference sequence). The CDR3 length is 14 residues. CDR3 region: CSASGQGLSDTQYF.

V is TRBV20-1 and J is TRBJ2-5; TCRdb's assignment of TRBD2 cannot be checked, as there is no DNA. The CDR3 sequence is 17 residues long. Germline V gene sequence: CDR1 DFQATT, CDR2 SNEGSKA (reference sequence). The CDR3 spells CSSTSPYGRGNQETQYF.

The gene calls are TRBV20-1 and TRBJ2-3; the D gene TCRdb calls, TRBD2, cannot be checked with no DNA. CDR3 length: 11 amino acids. The V gene's germline CDR1 is DFQATT and CDR2 SNEGSKA (reference sequence). CDR3 in amino acids: CSAWERLTQYF.

The V and J genes are TRBV28 and TRBJ2-1; the D call from TCRdb, TRBD2, cannot be confirmed without DNA. This CDR3 is built from 15 residues. Germline assignment: CDR1 MDHEN and CDR2 SYDVKM. CDR3 amino acids: CASSLWTSGENEQFF.

This rearrangement joins TRBV6-2 or TRBV6-3 to TRBJ2-2; TCRdb proposes TRBD2, but this gene call is untestable without DNA. The CDR3 loop spans 15 amino acids. Looked up from germline, CDR1 is MNHEY and CDR2 is SVGEGT. The CDR3 sequence: CASTKTGPAAGELFF.

The rearrangement joins TRBV4-3 to TRBJ2-3; the TRBD1 assignment by TCRdb is unverifiable without DNA. Looked up from germline, CDR1 is LGHNA and CDR2 is YSLEER. The CDR3 covers 16 residues. CDR3 in amino acids: CASSLTWGGSTDTQYF.

The CDR3 protein is CSVALASGGTDTQYF. The V call is TRBV29-1, the J call TRBJ2-3; with no DNA, the TCRdb D assignment of TRBD2 cannot be verified. Germline V gene data show CDR1 as SQVTM and CDR2 as ANQGSEA. The length of the CDR3 is 15 residues.

The chain recombines TRBV28 with TRBJ1-5; the TCRdb D gene call, TRBD1, has no DNA to confirm it. Germline CDR1 reads MDHEN; CDR2 reads SYDVKM. CDR3 length: 18 residues. The CDR3: CASRRRITGTGYNQPQHF.

The chain employs TRBV28 and TRBJ2-3; the TCRdb call, TRBD2, lacks DNA for checking. Germline CDR1 and CDR2: MDHEN and SYDVKM. The CDR3 covers 15 residues. The CDR3 here is CASSLPSRATDTQYF.

This chain uses TRBV6-1 with TRBJ2-5; with no DNA, the TCRdb D assignment of TRBD1 cannot be verified. This CDR3 contains 14 residues. Germline-derived CDR1 and CDR2 are MNHNS and SASEGT. The CDR3 here is CASSAGSFGETQYF.

The chain is built from TRBV28 and TRBJ2-7; TCRdb returns TRBD2, unconfirmable since there is no DNA. The germline gives CDR1 MDHEN, CDR2 SYDVKM. This CDR3 has 15 amino acids. CDR3 sequence: CASTPRTDYSYEQYF.